This T cell receptor beta chain was found in a study of T cell changes during pregnancy in multiple sclerosis. Data came from immunoSEQ multiplex PCR; TCRdb stores just in-frame clones and leaves some out. This table holds about 40,000 clones, approximately 92% found once. The CDR3 runs 11 residues. Germline assignment: CDR1 SGHVS and CDR2 FNYEAQ. With 5 bases removed from V and 6 bases from J, the gap between germline ends came to 4 bases. The source of this sequence is a female donor with multiple sclerosis, enrolled in a pregnancy study. This chain uses TRBV7-6 with TRBJ2-2; D is uncertain. This sample comprised CD8+ T cells from peripheral blood mononuclear cells, obtained in the first trimester of pregnancy. The CDR3 DNA reads TGTGCCAGCAGCCCCGCCGGGGAGCTGTTTTTT. It specifies CASSPAGELFF.